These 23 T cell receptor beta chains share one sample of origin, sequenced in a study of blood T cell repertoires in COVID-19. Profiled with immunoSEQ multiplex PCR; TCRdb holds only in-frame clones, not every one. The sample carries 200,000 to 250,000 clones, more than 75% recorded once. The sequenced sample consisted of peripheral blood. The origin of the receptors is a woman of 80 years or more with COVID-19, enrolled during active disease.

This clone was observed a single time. CDR3 amino acids: CASTGVAYSNQPQHF. As DNA, the CDR3 is TGTGCCAGCACCGGTGTCGCGTATAGCAATCAGCCCCAGCATTTT. The chain has TRBV2 and TRBJ1-5; D is unresolved. Trimming pared 7 bases from V and 0 bases from J, leaving 13 bases between. The germline CDR1 and CDR2 sequences are SNHLY and FYNNEI. This CDR3 spans 15 amino acids.

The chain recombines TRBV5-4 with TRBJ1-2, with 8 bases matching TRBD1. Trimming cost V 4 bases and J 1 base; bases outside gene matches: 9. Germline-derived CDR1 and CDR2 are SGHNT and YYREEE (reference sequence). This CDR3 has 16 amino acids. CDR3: CASSTGQGHLNYGYTF. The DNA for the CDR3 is TGTGCCAGCAGCACTGGACAGGGCCACCTTAACTATGGCTACACCTTC.

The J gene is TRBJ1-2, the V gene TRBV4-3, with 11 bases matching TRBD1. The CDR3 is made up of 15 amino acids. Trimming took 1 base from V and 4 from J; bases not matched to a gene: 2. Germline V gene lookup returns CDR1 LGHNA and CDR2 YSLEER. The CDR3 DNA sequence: TGCGCCAGCAGCCAAGGGACAGGGGGCGTCTATGGCTACACCTTC. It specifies CASSQGTGGVYGYTF.

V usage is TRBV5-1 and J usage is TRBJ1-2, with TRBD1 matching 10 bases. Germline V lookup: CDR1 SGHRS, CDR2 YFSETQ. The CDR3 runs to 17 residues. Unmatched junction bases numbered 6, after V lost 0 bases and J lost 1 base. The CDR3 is CASSLGDRGEINYGYTF. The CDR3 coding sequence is TGCGCCAGCAGCTTGGGGGACAGGGGTGAAATTAACTATGGCTACACCTTC. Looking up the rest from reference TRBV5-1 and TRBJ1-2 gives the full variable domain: KAGVTQTPRYLIKTRGQQVTLSCSPISGHRSVSWYQQTPGQGLQFLFEYFSETQRNKGNFPGRFSGRQFSNSRSEMNVSTLELGDSALYLCASSLGDRGEINYGYTFGSGTRLTVV.

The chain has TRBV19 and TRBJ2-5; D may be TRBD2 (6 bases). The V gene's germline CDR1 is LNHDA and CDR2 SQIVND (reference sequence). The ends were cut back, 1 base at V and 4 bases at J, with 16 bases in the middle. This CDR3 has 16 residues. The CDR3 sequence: CASSIGAGPSGETQYF. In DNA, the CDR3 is TGTGCCAGTAGTATAGGGGCGGGACCCTCGGGAGAGACCCAGTACTTC. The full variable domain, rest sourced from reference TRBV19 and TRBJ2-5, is DGGITQSPKYLFRKEGQNVTLSCEQNLNHDAMYWYRQDPGQGLRLIYYSQIVNDFQKGDIAEGYSVSREKKESFPLTVTSAQKNPTAFYLCASSIGAGPSGETQYFGPGTRLLVL.

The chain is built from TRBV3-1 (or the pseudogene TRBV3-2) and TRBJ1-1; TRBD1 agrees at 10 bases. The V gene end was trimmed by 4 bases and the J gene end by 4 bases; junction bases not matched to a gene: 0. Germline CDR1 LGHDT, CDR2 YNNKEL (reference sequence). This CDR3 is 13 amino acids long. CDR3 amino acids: CASSRTGGTEAFF. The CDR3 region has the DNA TGTGCCAGCAGCCGGACAGGGGGCACTGAAGCTTTCTTT.

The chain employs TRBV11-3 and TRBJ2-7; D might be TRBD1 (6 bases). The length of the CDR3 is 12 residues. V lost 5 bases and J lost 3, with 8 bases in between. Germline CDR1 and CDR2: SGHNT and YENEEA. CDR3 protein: CASSKGDYEQYF. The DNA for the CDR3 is TGTGCCAGCAGCAAGGGGGACTACGAGCAGTACTTC.

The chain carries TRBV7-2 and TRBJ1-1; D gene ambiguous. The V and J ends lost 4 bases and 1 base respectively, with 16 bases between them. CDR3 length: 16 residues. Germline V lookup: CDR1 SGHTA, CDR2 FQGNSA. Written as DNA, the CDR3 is TGTGCCAGCAGCTCTGCCGGGTCCCAATGGAACACTGAAGCTTTCTTT. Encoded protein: CASSSAGSQWNTEAFF.

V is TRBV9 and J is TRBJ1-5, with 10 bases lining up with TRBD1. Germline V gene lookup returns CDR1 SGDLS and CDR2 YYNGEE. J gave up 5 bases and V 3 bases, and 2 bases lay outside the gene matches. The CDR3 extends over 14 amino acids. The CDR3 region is CASSAGTGDQPQHF. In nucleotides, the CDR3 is TGTGCCAGCAGCGCTGGGACAGGGGATCAGCCCCAGCATTTT.

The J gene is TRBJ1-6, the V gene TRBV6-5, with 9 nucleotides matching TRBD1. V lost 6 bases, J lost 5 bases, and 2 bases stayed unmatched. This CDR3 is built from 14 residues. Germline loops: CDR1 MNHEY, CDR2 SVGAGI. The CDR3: CASRGTGNNSPLHF. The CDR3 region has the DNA TGTGCCAGCAGAGGGACAGGGAATAATTCACCCCTCCACTTT.

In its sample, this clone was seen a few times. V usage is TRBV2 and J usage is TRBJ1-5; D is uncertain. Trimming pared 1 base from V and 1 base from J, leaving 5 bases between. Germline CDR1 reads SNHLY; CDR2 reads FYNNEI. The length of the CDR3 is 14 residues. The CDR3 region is CASSEGSSNQPQHF. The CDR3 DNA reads TGTGCCAGCAGTGAAGGTTCGAGCAATCAGCCCCAGCATTTT.

CDR3 coding DNA: TGTGCCAGCAGTTTCGGGCTAGCGGGAGTAAGGGCAGATACGCAGTATTTT. Its protein product is CASSFGLAGVRADTQYF. This sequence joins TRBV28 and TRBJ2-3, with 10 bases that match TRBD2. J gave up 4 bases and V 3 bases, and 10 bases lay outside the gene matches. From germline, CDR1 is MDHEN and CDR2 SYDVKM. CDR3 length equals 17 residues.

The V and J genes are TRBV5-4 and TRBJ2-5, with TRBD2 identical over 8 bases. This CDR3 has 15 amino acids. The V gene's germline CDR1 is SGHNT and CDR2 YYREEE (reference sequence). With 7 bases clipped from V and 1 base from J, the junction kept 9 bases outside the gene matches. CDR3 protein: CASSAGGIIQETQYF. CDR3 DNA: TGTGCCAGCTCGGCGGGGGGCATAATCCAAGAGACCCAGTACTTC.

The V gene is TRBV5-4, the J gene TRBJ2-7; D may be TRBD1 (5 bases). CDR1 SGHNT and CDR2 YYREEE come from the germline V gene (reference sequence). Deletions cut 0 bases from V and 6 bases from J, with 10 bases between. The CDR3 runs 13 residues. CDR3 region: CASSLALRGEQYF. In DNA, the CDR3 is TGTGCCAGCAGCTTGGCCTTAAGGGGCGAGCAGTACTTC.

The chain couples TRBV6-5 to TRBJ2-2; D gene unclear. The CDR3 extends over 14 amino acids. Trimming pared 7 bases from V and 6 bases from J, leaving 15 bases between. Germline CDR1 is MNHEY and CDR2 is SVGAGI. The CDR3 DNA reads TGTGCCAGCACCGCTGCCGCAGGTGCCGGGGAGCTGTTTTTT. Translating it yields CASTAAAGAGELFF.

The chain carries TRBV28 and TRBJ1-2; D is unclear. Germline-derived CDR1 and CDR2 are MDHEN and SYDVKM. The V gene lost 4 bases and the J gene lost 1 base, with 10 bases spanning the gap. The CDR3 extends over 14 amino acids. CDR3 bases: TGTGCCAGCAGTTCGTCCCCTAATAACTATGGCTACACCTTC. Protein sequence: CASSSSPNNYGYTF.

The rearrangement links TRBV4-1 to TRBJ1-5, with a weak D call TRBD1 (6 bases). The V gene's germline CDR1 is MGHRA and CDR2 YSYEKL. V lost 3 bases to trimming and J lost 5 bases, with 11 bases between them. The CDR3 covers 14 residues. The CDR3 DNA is TGCGCCAGCAGCCAGAAGGACAGTTATCAGCCCCAGCATTTT. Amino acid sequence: CASSQKDSYQPQHF.

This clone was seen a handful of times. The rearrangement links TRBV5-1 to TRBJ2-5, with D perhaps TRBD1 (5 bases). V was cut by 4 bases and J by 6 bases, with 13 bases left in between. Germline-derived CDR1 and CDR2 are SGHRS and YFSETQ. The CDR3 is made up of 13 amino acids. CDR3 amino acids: CASSPGPGQTQYF. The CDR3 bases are TGCGCCAGCAGCCCAGGACCAGGGCAGACCCAGTACTTC.

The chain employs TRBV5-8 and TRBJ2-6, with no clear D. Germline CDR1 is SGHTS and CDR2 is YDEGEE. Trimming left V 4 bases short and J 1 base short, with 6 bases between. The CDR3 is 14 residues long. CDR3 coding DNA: TGTGCCAGCAGCCATCTATCTGGGGCCAACGTCCTGACTTTC. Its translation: CASSHLSGANVLTF.

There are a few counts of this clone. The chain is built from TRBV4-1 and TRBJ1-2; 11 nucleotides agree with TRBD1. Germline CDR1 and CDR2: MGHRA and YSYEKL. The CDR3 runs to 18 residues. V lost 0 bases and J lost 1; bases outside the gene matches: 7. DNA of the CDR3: TGCGCCAGCAGCCAAGAGGCCGGACAGGGGGCCCTTAACTATGGCTACACCTTC. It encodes CASSQEAGQGALNYGYTF.

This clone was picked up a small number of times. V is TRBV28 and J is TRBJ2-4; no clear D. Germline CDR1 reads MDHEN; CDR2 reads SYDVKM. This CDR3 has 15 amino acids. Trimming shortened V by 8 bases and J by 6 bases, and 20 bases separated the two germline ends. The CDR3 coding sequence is TGTGCCAGCTCGTTACCGGAACTCCGAGGAAACATTCAGTACTTC. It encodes CASSLPELRGNIQYF.

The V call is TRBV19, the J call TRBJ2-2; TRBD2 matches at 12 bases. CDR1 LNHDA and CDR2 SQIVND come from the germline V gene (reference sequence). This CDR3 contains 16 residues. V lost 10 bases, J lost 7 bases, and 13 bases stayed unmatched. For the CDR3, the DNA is TGTGCCACAGACCCGACTAGCGGGAGTATGATCGGGGAGCTGTTTTTT. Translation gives CATDPTSGSMIGELFF. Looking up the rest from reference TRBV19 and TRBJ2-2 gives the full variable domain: DGGITQSPKYLFRKEGQNVTLSCEQNLNHDAMYWYRQDPGQGLRLIYYSQIVNDFQKGDIAEGYSVSREKKESFPLTVTSAQKNPTAFYLCATDPTSGSMIGELFFGEGSRLTVL.

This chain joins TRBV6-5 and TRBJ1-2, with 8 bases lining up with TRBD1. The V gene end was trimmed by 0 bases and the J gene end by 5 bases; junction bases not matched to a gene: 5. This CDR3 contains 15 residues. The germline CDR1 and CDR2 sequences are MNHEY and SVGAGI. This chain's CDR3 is CASSYSTGEFYGYTF. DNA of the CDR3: TGTGCCAGCAGTTACTCGACAGGGGAATTTTATGGCTACACCTTC.